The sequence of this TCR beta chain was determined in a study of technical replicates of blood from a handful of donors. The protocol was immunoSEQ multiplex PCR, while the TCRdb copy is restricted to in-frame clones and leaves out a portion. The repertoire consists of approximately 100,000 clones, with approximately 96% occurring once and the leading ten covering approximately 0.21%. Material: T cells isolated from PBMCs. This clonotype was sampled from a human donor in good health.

The CDR3 DNA sequence: TGTGCCAGCAGCCTCCTCGGGACAGCTACTAGCGGGAGCGGGGATACGCAGTATTTT. It is translated as CASSLLGTATSGSGDTQYF. This chain connects TRBV5-6 to TRBJ2-3, with 11 bases lining up with TRBD2. Trimming cost V 4 bases and J 6 bases; bases outside gene matches: 19. In germline, CDR1 is SGHDT, CDR2 YYEEEE. The CDR3 loop spans 19 amino acids.